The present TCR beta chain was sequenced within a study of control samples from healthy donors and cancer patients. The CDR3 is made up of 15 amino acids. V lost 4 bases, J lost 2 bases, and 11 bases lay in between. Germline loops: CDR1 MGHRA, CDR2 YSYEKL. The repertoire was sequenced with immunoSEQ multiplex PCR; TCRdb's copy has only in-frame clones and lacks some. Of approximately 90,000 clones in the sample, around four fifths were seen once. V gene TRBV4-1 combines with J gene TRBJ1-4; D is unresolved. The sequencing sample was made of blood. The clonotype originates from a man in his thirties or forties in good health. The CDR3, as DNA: TGCGCCAGCAGCCGCAGCGAGGGTACTAATGAAAAACTGTTTTTT. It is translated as CASSRSEGTNEKLFF.